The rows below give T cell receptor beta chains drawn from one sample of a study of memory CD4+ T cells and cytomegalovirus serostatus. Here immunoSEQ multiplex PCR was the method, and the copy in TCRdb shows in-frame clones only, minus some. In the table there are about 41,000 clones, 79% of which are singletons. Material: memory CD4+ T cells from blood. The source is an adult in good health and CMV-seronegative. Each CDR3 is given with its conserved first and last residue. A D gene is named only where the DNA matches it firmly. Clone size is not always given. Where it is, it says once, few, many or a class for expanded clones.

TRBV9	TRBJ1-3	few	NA	CASSDGSSYSGNTIYF	TGTGCCAGCAGCGATGGGAGCAGCTACTCTGGAAACACCATATATTTT
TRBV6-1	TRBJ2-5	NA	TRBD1	CASSEAKGQETQYF	TGTGCCAGCAGTGAAGCAAAGGGACAGGAGACCCAGTACTTC
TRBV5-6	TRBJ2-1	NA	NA	CASSLGSRQFF	TGTGCCAGCAGCTTAGGCAGCCGGCAGTTCTTC
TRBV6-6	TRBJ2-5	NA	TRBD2	CASSYGTSEETQYF	TGTGCCAGCAGCTATGGGACTAGTGAAGAGACCCAGTACTTC
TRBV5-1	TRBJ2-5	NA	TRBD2	CASSWTSGGPTEGQYF	TGCGCCAGCAGCTGGACTAGCGGGGGGCCGACGGAGGGCCAGTACTTC
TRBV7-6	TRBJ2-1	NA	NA	CASSLTGIYNEQFF	TGTGCCAGCAGCTTAACAGGGATTTACAATGAGCAGTTCTTC
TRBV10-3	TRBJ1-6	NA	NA	CAIRNREGENSPLHF	TGTGCCATCAGGAATAGGGAGGGCGAGAATTCACCCCTCCACTTT
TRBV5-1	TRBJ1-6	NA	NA	CASSPFGESSNSPLHF	TGCGCCAGCAGCCCGTTCGGGGAAAGTAGTAATTCACCCCTCCACTTT
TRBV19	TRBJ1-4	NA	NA	CASSIDATEKLFF	TGTGCCAGTAGTATAGACGCAACTGAAAAACTGTTTTTT
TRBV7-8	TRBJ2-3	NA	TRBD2	CASSWGLAADTQYF	TGTGCCAGCAGCTGGGGACTAGCAGCAGATACGCAGTATTTT
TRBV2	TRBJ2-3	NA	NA	CASTFSTDTQYF	TGTGCCAGCACTTTCAGCACAGATACGCAGTATTTT
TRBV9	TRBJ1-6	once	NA	CASSVQGGINSPLHF	TGTGCCAGCAGCGTACAGGGTGGGATTAATTCACCCCTCCACTTT
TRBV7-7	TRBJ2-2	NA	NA	CASSKAGRNTGELFF	TGTGCCAGCAGCAAGGCCGGGAGGAACACCGGGGAGCTGTTTTTT
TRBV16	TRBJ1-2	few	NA	CASSQGQRGYTF	TGTGCCAGCAGCCAAGGGCAAAGGGGCTACACCTTC
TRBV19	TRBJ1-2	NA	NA	CASSPDRSYYGYTF	TGTGCCAGTAGTCCCGACAGGAGCTACTATGGCTACACCTTC
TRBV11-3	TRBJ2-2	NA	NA	CASSLEVDGELFF	TGTGCCAGCAGCTTAGAAGTGGACGGGGAGCTGTTTTTT
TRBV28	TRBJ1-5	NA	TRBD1	CASSSRTGGQPQHF	TGTGCCAGCAGTTCTCGGACAGGGGGGCAGCCCCAGCATTTT